This T cell receptor beta chain was found in a study of control samples from healthy donors and cancer patients. Sequencing was performed with immunoSEQ multiplex PCR; in TCRdb, only in-frame clones are kept and a portion is missing. The sample holds roughly 92,000 clones; around 83% are singletons and the top ten take around 1.3%. Germline CDR1 LNHDA, CDR2 SQIVND (reference sequence). The trim removed 5 bases at V and 4 bases at J, leaving 9 bases unmatched. The CDR3 consists of 15 residues. This receptor was taken from a woman aged 45-65 years in good health. The rearrangement joins TRBV19 to TRBJ2-3; 7 nucleotides align to TRBD2. Source material: blood. This CDR3 reads CASSLRTRWSDTQYF. DNA of the CDR3: TGTGCCAGTAGTCTCAGGACTAGGTGGTCAGATACGCAGTATTTT. Drawing the rest from reference TRBV19 and TRBJ2-3, the complete variable domain is DGGITQSPKYLFRKEGQNVTLSCEQNLNHDAMYWYRQDPGQGLRLIYYSQIVNDFQKGDIAEGYSVSREKKESFPLTVTSAQKNPTAFYLCASSLRTRWSDTQYFGPGTRLTVL.